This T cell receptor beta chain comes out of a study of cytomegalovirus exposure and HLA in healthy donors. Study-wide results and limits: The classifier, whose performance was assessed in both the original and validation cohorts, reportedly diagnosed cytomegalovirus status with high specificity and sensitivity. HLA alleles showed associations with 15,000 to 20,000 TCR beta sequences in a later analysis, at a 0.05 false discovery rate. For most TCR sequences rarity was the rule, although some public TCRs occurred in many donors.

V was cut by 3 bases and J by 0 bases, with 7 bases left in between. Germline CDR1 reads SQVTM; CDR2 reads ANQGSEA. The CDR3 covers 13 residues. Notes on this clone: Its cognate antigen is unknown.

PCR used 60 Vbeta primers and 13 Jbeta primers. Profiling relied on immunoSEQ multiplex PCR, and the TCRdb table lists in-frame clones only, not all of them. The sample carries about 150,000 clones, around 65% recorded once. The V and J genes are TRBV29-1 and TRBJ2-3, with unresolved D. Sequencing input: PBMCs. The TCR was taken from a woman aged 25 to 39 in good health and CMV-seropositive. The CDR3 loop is CSVEEFSTDTQYF. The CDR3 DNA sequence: TGCAGCGTTGAGGAGTTTAGCACAGATACGCAGTATTTT.